One sample yielded the 14 T cell receptor beta chains listed below, sequenced in a study of TIL therapy for anti-PD-1-resistant metastatic lung cancer. The libraries were made with immunoSEQ v3. Assay: immunoSEQ multiplex PCR; the TCRdb copy retains only in-frame clones and omits some. This table holds over 10,000 clones, 66% found once. This sample's time point: pre-treatment sample, taken before nivolumab and TIL therapy. Tumor tissue came from excised metastases, mostly pleural nodules or supraclavicular lymph nodes. The sample consisted of tumor tissue, taken at baseline. These receptors were taken from a woman between 30 and 80 years old with non-small cell lung cancer.

CDR3 DNA: TGTGCCAGCAGTTTCACCGGGACTTCCTACGAGCAGTACTTC. This translates into CASSFTGTSYEQYF. The chain couples TRBV27 to TRBJ2-7, with a tentative D call TRBD2 (6 bases). Germline V gives CDR1 MNHEY, CDR2 SMNVEV (reference sequence). Trimming stripped 3 bases from V and 1 base from J, with 10 bases between. CDR3 size: 14 residues.

The chain uses TRBV6-5 and TRBJ2-1; no reliable D call. The CDR3 contains 13 residues. Per germline, CDR1 MNHEY and CDR2 SVGAGI. V gave up 6 bases and J gave up 4 bases, with 10 bases separating them. The CDR3 protein is CASRLRPYNEQFF. CDR3 nucleotide sequence: TGTGCCAGCAGGCTACGTCCGTACAATGAGCAGTTCTTC.

The chain carries TRBV11-2 and TRBJ1-1; TRBD1 might be the D (6 bases). From germline, CDR1 is SGHAT and CDR2 FQNNGV. The CDR3 contains 15 residues. Trimming left V 1 base short and J 4 bases short, with 13 bases between. CDR3 DNA sequence: TGTGCCAGCAGCTTAGGTCTTGGACAGATCACTGAAGCTTTCTTT. Amino acid sequence: CASSLGLGQITEAFF.

The chain couples TRBV5-8 to TRBJ2-7, with D maybe TRBD1 (5 bases). With 4 bases removed from V and 6 bases from J, the gap between germline ends came to 14 bases. The CDR3 is made up of 13 amino acids. The germline V gene has CDR1 SGHTS and CDR2 YDEGEE. CDR3 DNA sequence: TGTGCCAGCAGCCCCCCGGGTAGGGGCGAGCAGTACTTC. Amino acid sequence: CASSPPGRGEQYF.

The V and J genes are TRBV1 and TRBJ2-2; no check of the table's D call, TRBD2, against the DNA was made. TRBV1 is reported as a pseudogene. The CDR3 contains 18 residues. CDR3 in amino acids: CTSSERLSGGAPTGELFF. CDR3 coding DNA: TGCACCAGCAGCGAACGACTTAGCGGGGGGGCCCCCACCGGGGAGCTGTTTTTT.

This chain joins TRBV11-2 and TRBJ2-3; D gene unclear. Germline CDR1 reads SGHAT; CDR2 reads FQNNGV. V was trimmed by 1 base and J by 4 bases, leaving 12 bases between them. The CDR3 has 15 amino acids. The CDR3 sequence is CASSLAGRLPDTQYF. As DNA, the CDR3 is TGTGCCAGCAGCTTAGCAGGTCGGTTACCAGATACGCAGTATTTT.

J is TRBJ1-2 and V is TRBV14; D not certain. This CDR3 is 14 amino acids long. The ends were cut back, 4 bases at V and 1 base at J, with 10 bases in the middle. Germline assignment: CDR1 SGHDN and CDR2 FVKESK. DNA for the CDR3: TGTGCCAGCAGCCGAGGAAGGGTTAACTATGGCTACACCTTC. This gives the protein CASSRGRVNYGYTF.

The chain couples TRBV28 to TRBJ2-7; a possible D gene is TRBD1 (6 bases). Germline V gene data show CDR1 as MDHEN and CDR2 as SYDVKM. CDR3 length: 12 residues. The V end was cut by 2 bases, the J end by 6 bases, with 8 bases between. CDR3 nucleotide sequence: TGTGCCAGCAGTTTAGGCAGGGGCGAGCAGTACTTC. It yields the protein CASSLGRGEQYF.

The sample holds one count of this clone. The gene calls are TRBV6-5 and TRBJ1-2; D not resolved. The CDR3 runs to 13 residues. Germline V gene sequence: CDR1 MNHEY, CDR2 SVGAGI. V dropped 6 bases and J dropped 6 bases, with 14 bases sitting between them. The CDR3 bases are TGTGCCAGCAGATCCTCCCCGTCGGATGGCTACACCTTC. It yields the protein CASRSSPSDGYTF.

V usage is TRBV7-2 and J usage is TRBJ1-6; no clear D. CDR3 length: 12 amino acids. CDR1 and CDR2 (germline): SGHTA, FQGNSA. Trimming took off 1 base at V and 10 bases at J, with 5 bases between the two ends. CDR3 residues: CASSLVNSPLHF. CDR3 DNA sequence: TGTGCCAGCAGCTTAGTAAACTCACCCCTCCACTTT.

This clone was detected only a few times. The chain employs TRBV11-2 and TRBJ2-5; 11 bases are shared with TRBD1. Losses at the gene ends were 2 bases for V and 2 bases for J; bases not matched to a gene: 4. The CDR3 covers 16 residues. Germline CDR1 is SGHAT and CDR2 is FQNNGV. DNA of the CDR3: TGTGCCAGCAGCTTATTCGGGACAGGGGGGCAAGAGACCCAGTACTTC. Its translation: CASSLFGTGGQETQYF. Drawing the rest from reference TRBV11-2 and TRBJ2-5, the complete variable domain is EAGVAQSPRYKIIEKRQSVAFWCNPISGHATLYWYQQILGQGPKLLIQFQNNGVVDDSQLPKDRFSAERLKGVDSTLKIQPAKLEDSAVYLCASSLFGTGGQETQYFGPGTRLLVL.

This clone has only a few counts. The chain has TRBV2 and TRBJ1-2, with D perhaps TRBD1 (6 bases). CDR1 is SNHLY and CDR2 is FYNNEI in the germline V gene. This CDR3 is built from 13 residues. V was trimmed by 6 bases and J by 4 bases, leaving 12 bases between them. The CDR3 nucleotides are TGTGCCAGCAGCGCAGGACAGCCCTATGGCTACACCTTC. It codes for CASSAGQPYGYTF.

This sequence joins TRBV10-3 and TRBJ2-5; 8 bases agree with TRBD1. With V trimmed by 6 bases and J by 2 bases, 2 bases remained unmatched. The CDR3 is 13 amino acids. Germline loops: CDR1 ENHRY, CDR2 SYGVKD. The DNA of the CDR3 is TGTGCCATCAGCCAGGGGGCTCAAGAGACCCAGTACTTC. It yields the protein CAISQGAQETQYF.

V is TRBV27 and J is TRBJ2-5, with TRBD1 matching 8 bases. The CDR3 totals 14 residues. Germline trimming cut 6 bases from V and 5 bases from J; bases unmatched to any gene: 8. The germline V gene encodes CDR1 MNHEY and CDR2 SMNVEV (reference sequence). This chain's CDR3 is CASSLRTGRETQYF. Here the CDR3 DNA reads TGTGCCAGCAGCTTAAGGACAGGGAGGGAGACCCAGTACTTC.